This passage covers 30 T cell receptor beta chains from one sample sequenced in a study of cytomegalovirus exposure and HLA in healthy donors (dated by TCRdb to about 2017). The library relied on the immunoSEQ multiplex PCR assay. For the multiplex PCR, a mixture combining 60 forward primers for TCR Vbeta segments and 13 reverse primers for TCR Jbeta segments was used. TCRdb provides this immuneACCESS table in a form limited to in-frame rearrangements. Some clones are lacking; in checked studies, under half of them reflect an unresolved V gene, and why the rest are absent is not known. In this sample the table shows about 160,000 clones, around four fifths of which occur a single time. 9% to 10% of the sample comes from the top ten. Sequencing used PBMCs. Receptor source: a man aged 18 to 30 in good health and CMV-seropositive.

This clone was detected only a few times. The chain uses TRBV5-1 and TRBJ2-7; D unclear. Trimming stripped 4 bases from V and 3 bases from J, with 11 bases between. Germline V gene lookup returns CDR1 SGHRS and CDR2 YFSETQ. CDR3 size: 13 residues. This CDR3 reads CASSPSVVYEQYF. The DNA of the CDR3 is TGCGCCAGCAGCCCCAGTGTCGTCTACGAGCAGTACTTC.

This clone was found a few times. The genes are TRBV7-2 and TRBJ1-5; perhaps TRBD1 as D (5 bases). Trimming pared 2 bases from V and 4 bases from J, leaving 15 bases between. Germline V gene data show CDR1 as SGHTA and CDR2 as FQGNSA. This CDR3 contains 16 residues. CDR3 residues: CASSLTGPVRNQPQHF. CDR3 coding DNA: TGTGCCAGCAGCTTAACAGGTCCTGTGCGGAATCAGCCCCAGCATTTT.

The V and J genes are TRBV28 and TRBJ1-5, with D hard to call. V was shortened by 5 bases and J by 7 bases, with 18 bases between the two germline ends. CDR1 MDHEN and CDR2 SYDVKM come from the germline V gene. CDR3 length equals 15 residues. The CDR3 protein is CASSPTRLRGQPQHF. In DNA form, the CDR3 reads TGTGCCAGCAGTCCAACGAGACTCAGAGGCCAGCCCCAGCATTTT.

This clone was found a few times. The V gene is TRBV7-6, the J gene TRBJ2-3; TRBD2 might be the D (6 bases). Trimming took 1 base from V and 3 from J, leaving 11 bases between them. CDR3 size: 15 residues. Germline loops: CDR1 SGHVS, CDR2 FNYEAQ. CDR3 nucleotide sequence: TGTGCCAGCAGCTTAGGAGTGGGGGGTACAGATACGCAGTATTTT. It yields the protein CASSLGVGGTDTQYF.

A word on this clone: One end of the junction does not line up with germline, which may come from a read error. The chain employs TRBV10-2 and TRBJ2-7, with TRBD2 identical over 9 bases. There are 11 residues in the CDR3. Germline V gene sequence: CDR1 WSHSY, CDR2 SAAADI. The CDR3 sequence is CASSRREGLNF. As DNA, the CDR3 is TGCGCCAGCAGTAGGCGGGAGGGCCTTAACTTC.

The sample holds a few counts of this clone. The chain employs TRBV10-3 and TRBJ1-4; TRBD1 might be the D (5 bases). The V gene lost 3 bases and the J gene lost 3 bases, with 8 bases spanning the gap. This CDR3 spans 14 amino acids. Per germline, CDR1 ENHRY and CDR2 SYGVKD. CDR3 in DNA: TGTGCCATCAGTGAAACGGGGGCTAATGAAAAACTGTTTTTT. This gives the protein CAISETGANEKLFF.

The chain employs TRBV4-2 and TRBJ1-5, with D perhaps matching TRBD1 (5 bases). Germline V lookup: CDR1 LGHNA, CDR2 YNFKEQ. The CDR3 has 15 amino acids. Trimming took off 5 bases at V and 2 bases at J, with 13 bases between the two ends. The DNA for the CDR3 is TGTGCCAGCAGCTTGCTGGGGGAGGGCAATCAGCCCCAGCATTTT. Its protein is CASSLLGEGNQPQHF.

V is TRBV27 and J is TRBJ1-1; TRBD1 agrees at 12 bases. Trimming removed 10 bases from V and 5 bases from J; junction bases left unmatched: 11. The CDR3 is 15 amino acids. Germline-derived CDR1 and CDR2 are MNHEY and SMNVEV (reference sequence). In DNA form, the CDR3 reads TGTGCCACATGGGGACAGGGGGCTGGGAGAACTGAAGCTTTCTTT. This sequence encodes CATWGQGAGRTEAFF.

The chain links TRBV5-4 to TRBJ2-5; D is possibly TRBD2 (7 bases). This CDR3 has 16 amino acids. CDR1 and CDR2 from the germline V gene are SGHNT and YYREEE (reference sequence). V lost 3 bases to trimming and J lost 4 bases, with 19 bases between them. This CDR3 reads CASSWTSGGAGETQYF. As DNA, the CDR3 is TGTGCCAGCAGCTGGACTAGTGGGGGGGCCGGAGAGACCCAGTACTTC. The full variable domain, completed using reference TRBV5-4 and TRBJ2-5, is ETGVTQSPTHLIKTRGQQVTLRCSSQSGHNTVSWYQQALGQGPQFIFQYYREEENGRGNFPPRFSGLQFPNYSSELNVNALELDDSALYLCASSWTSGGAGETQYFGPGTRLLVL.

The J gene is TRBJ2-1, the V gene TRBV7-3; D call uncertain. With 5 bases removed from V and 0 bases from J, the gap between germline ends came to 11 bases. Looked up from germline, CDR1 is SGHTA and CDR2 is FQGTGA. The CDR3 spans 15 residues. The CDR3 reads CASSVYTSSYNEQFF. CDR3 DNA: TGTGCCAGCAGCGTATACACAAGCTCCTACAATGAGCAGTTCTTC.

The rearrangement uses TRBV4-1 and TRBJ1-4; 8 nucleotides line up with TRBD1. Trimming took 3 bases from V and 0 from J; bases not matched to a gene: 6. This CDR3 has 17 residues. Germline lookup yields CDR1 MGHRA and CDR2 YSYEKL. The CDR3 DNA reads as TGCGCCAGCAGCCATACCGGACAGGGAACAACTAATGAAAAACTGTTTTTT. This codes for CASSHTGQGTTNEKLFF.

With respect to this clone: The junction differs from germline at one of its ends, possibly a read error. The chain joins TRBV5-4 to TRBJ2-7; 7 bases align to TRBD1. This CDR3 region has 13 residues. Germline V gives CDR1 SGHNT, CDR2 YYREEE (reference sequence). CDR3 loop: CASSYRDSYERYF. Written as DNA, the CDR3 is TGTGCCAGCAGCTACCGGGACAGCTACGAGCGGTACTTC.

CDR3 protein: CASSETGTASYEQFF. The CDR3 DNA reads as TGTGCCAGCAGTGAAACGGGGACAGCCTCTTATGAGCAGTTCTTC. The V and J genes are TRBV6-1 and TRBJ2-1; 7 positions agree with TRBD1. The CDR3 runs to 15 residues. Germline V lookup: CDR1 MNHNS, CDR2 SASEGT. Unmatched junction bases numbered 9, after V lost 2 bases and J lost 8 bases.

The gene calls are TRBV9 and TRBJ1-5; unclear D gene. Germline loops: CDR1 SGDLS, CDR2 YYNGEE. V was pared by 1 base and J by 0 bases, with 8 bases between. CDR3 size: 15 residues. CDR3 protein: CASSVSGNSNQPQHF. Here the CDR3 DNA reads TGTGCCAGCAGCGTATCGGGAAATAGCAATCAGCCCCAGCATTTT.

CDR3 loop: CASKFRKLAGADTQYF. The CDR3 DNA follows: TGTGCCAGCAAGTTTAGGAAACTAGCGGGAGCAGATACGCAGTATTTT. This chain links TRBV28 with TRBJ2-3; 11 bases fit TRBD2. V was pared by 7 bases and J by 4 bases, with 10 bases of the junction left unmatched. The CDR3 consists of 16 residues. Germline lookup yields CDR1 MDHEN and CDR2 SYDVKM.

The chain carries TRBV7-9 and TRBJ2-3; D is possibly TRBD2 (5 bases). Germline-derived CDR1 and CDR2 are SEHNR and FQNEAQ (reference sequence). V was trimmed by 5 bases and J by 0 bases, leaving 18 bases between them. The CDR3 length is 17 residues. The CDR3 loop reads CASSPQENRGSTDTQYF. The CDR3 DNA reads TGTGCCAGCAGCCCCCAGGAGAACCGGGGAAGCACAGATACGCAGTATTTT.

A note on this clone: A junction boundary mismatches the germline segment, possibly from a read error. The chain employs TRBV7-9 and TRBJ1-1; no reliable D call. Looked up from germline, CDR1 is SEHNR and CDR2 is FQNEAQ (reference sequence). This CDR3 region has 12 residues. CDR3 DNA: TGTGCCACCAGCCCGCGGGGATTCGAAGCTTTCTTT. This encodes CATSPRGFEAFF.

The V gene is TRBV5-4, the J gene TRBJ2-7, with a possible D match to TRBD2 (6 bases). The CDR3 consists of 14 residues. Trimming shortened V by 1 base and J by 0 bases, and 8 bases separated the two germline ends. The germline CDR1 and CDR2 sequences are SGHNT and YYREEE (reference sequence). The CDR3 DNA is TGTGCCAGCAGCTTGCGGACTAACTCCTACGAGCAGTACTTC. Its protein is CASSLRTNSYEQYF.

This clone was observed a handful of times. This chain joins TRBV30 and TRBJ1-1; TRBD1 matches 7 bases. Looked up from germline, CDR1 is GTSNPN and CDR2 is SVGIG (reference sequence). The CDR3 contains 13 residues. Trimming cost V 2 bases and J 1 base; bases outside gene matches: 1. In DNA form, the CDR3 reads TGTGCCTGGAGTCGGGACAGGAACACTGAAGCTTTCTTT. This gives the protein CAWSRDRNTEAFF.

In its sample, this clone was seen once. The chain combines TRBV27 with TRBJ2-5; TRBD1 matches 8 bases. Germline V gene lookup returns CDR1 MNHEY and CDR2 SMNVEV (reference sequence). V shed 4 bases and J 4 bases; nucleotides not matched to a gene: 8. This CDR3 is built from 15 residues. CDR3 coding DNA: TGTGCCAGCAGTTCACAGGACAGGGTTGGAGAGACCCAGTACTTC. Translation: CASSSQDRVGETQYF.

This clone has a single count. The chain joins TRBV11-2 to TRBJ2-4; tentative D call: TRBD1 (6 bases). V lost 3 bases to trimming and J lost 13 bases, with 10 bases between them. The CDR3 totals 11 residues. From germline, CDR1 is SGHAT and CDR2 FQNNGV. CDR3 amino acids: CASSFRQEQYF. In DNA form, the CDR3 reads TGTGCCAGCAGCTTCCGACAGGAGCAGTACTTC.

With regard to this clone: Compared with germline, one end of the junction differs, possibly owing to a read error. V gene TRBV11-3 combines with J gene TRBJ2-3; D is perhaps TRBD1 or TRBD2 (6 bases each). Germline CDR1 SGHNT, CDR2 YENEEA. The CDR3 spans 16 residues. The CDR3 nucleotides read TGTGCCAGCAGCCTAGAGGGGGACTCTATGGCAGATACGCAGTATTTT. This codes for CASSLEGDSMADTQYF.

The J gene is TRBJ2-2, the V gene TRBV29-1, with 7 bases matching TRBD1. The J segment lost 3 bases and the V segment lost 6 bases, leaving 7 bases of the junction unmatched. The germline CDR1 and CDR2 sequences are SQVTM and ANQGSEA. The CDR3 totals 14 residues. The DNA for the CDR3 is TGCAGCGTGATGACAGGGTGGGACACCGGGGAGCTGTTTTTT. This encodes CSVMTGWDTGELFF.

This chain uses TRBV13 with TRBJ2-3; possible D gene TRBD2, 5 bases. Germline-derived CDR1 and CDR2 are PRHDT and FYEKMQ (reference sequence). Trimming pared 0 bases from V and 6 bases from J, leaving 16 bases between. The CDR3 totals 16 residues. CDR3 DNA sequence: TGTGCCAGCAGCTTAGGCCGCAGTGGCAGGAGGGATACGCAGTATTTT. It is translated as CASSLGRSGRRDTQYF.

V is TRBV6-5 and J is TRBJ2-7, with a tentative D call TRBD2 (6 bases). This CDR3 is 14 amino acids long. V was trimmed by 6 bases and J by 2 bases, leaving 14 bases between them. Germline V lookup: CDR1 MNHEY, CDR2 SVGAGI. The CDR3 DNA reads as TGTGCCAGCAGCCTGGGGGGTCCAACCTACGAGCAGTACTTC. Encoded protein: CASSLGGPTYEQYF.

This clone has more than one count but fewer than ten. The chain recombines TRBV7-8 with TRBJ1-1, with D unclear. The CDR3 contains 15 residues. V was pared by 5 bases and J by 1 base, with 14 bases between. The germline V gene encodes CDR1 SGHVS and CDR2 FQNEAQ. In nucleotides, the CDR3 is TGTGCCAGCAGCCGCTACGGAGGCCAGAACACTGAAGCTTTCTTT. Translating it yields CASSRYGGQNTEAFF.

This clone was seen only once. This rearrangement joins TRBV18 to TRBJ2-6; possibly TRBD2 for D (5 bases). The V and J ends lost 3 bases and 4 bases respectively, with 7 bases between them. Germline lookup yields CDR1 KGHSH and CDR2 LQKENI. CDR3 size: 14 residues. The CDR3 DNA reads as TGTGCCAGCTCACCGTCGGGGGGGGCCAACGTCCTGACTTTC. This sequence encodes CASSPSGGANVLTF.

The chain links TRBV6-5 to TRBJ2-7, with D possibly being TRBD2 (5 bases). This CDR3 comprises 14 residues. CDR1 MNHEY and CDR2 SVGAGI come from the germline V gene. Trimming stripped 0 bases from V and 3 bases from J, with 9 bases between. CDR3 bases: TGTGCCAGCAGTTACTCGGAGGAAGACTACGAGCAGTACTTC. Residues: CASSYSEEDYEQYF.

The chain has TRBV7-9 and TRBJ1-1; possible D gene TRBD1, 6 bases. CDR1 and CDR2 from the germline V gene are SEHNR and FQNEAQ (reference sequence). This CDR3 is 12 amino acids long. Trimming removed 7 bases at V and 4 bases at J, with 10 bases between. CDR3 sequence (DNA): TGTGCCAGCACCTCAGGGGCCACTGAAGCTTTCTTT. Translating it yields CASTSGATEAFF.

The chain joins TRBV5-4 to TRBJ2-1; the match to TRBD1 covers 8 bases. With V trimmed by 3 bases and J by 5 bases, 4 bases remained unmatched. The CDR3 sequence is 14 residues long. Germline CDR1 and CDR2: SGHNT and YYREEE (reference sequence). The CDR3 sequence: CASSSRTGNNEQFF. The CDR3 DNA follows: TGTGCCAGCAGCTCCCGGACAGGGAACAATGAGCAGTTCTTC.